These 20 T cell receptor beta chains came from one sample sequenced in a study of shared clonotypes between healthy human individuals. Assay: immunoSEQ multiplex PCR; the TCRdb copy retains only in-frame clones and omits some. The sample records nearly 1 million clones, approximately 76% being singletons. The sequenced material came from memory CD4+ T cells sorted from blood. Subset defined: CD45RA-negative fraction. The receptors here all came from a man aged 18 to 30 in good health.

This rearrangement joins TRBV19 to TRBJ2-7, with 10 bases identical to TRBD2. V lost 5 bases and J lost 0; bases outside the gene matches: 1. CDR1 and CDR2 from the germline V gene are LNHDA and SQIVND (reference sequence). The CDR3 is 14 amino acids. CDR3 region: CASSASGSSYEQYF. DNA of the CDR3: TGTGCCAGTAGTGCTAGCGGGAGCTCCTACGAGCAGTACTTC. Filled out from reference TRBV19 and TRBJ2-7, the complete variable domain reads DGGITQSPKYLFRKEGQNVTLSCEQNLNHDAMYWYRQDPGQGLRLIYYSQIVNDFQKGDIAEGYSVSREKKESFPLTVTSAQKNPTAFYLCASSASGSSYEQYFGPGTRLTVT.

V is TRBV19 and J is TRBJ1-1, with a weak D call TRBD1 (6 bases). There are 14 residues in the CDR3. Trimming shortened V by 5 bases and J by 4 bases, and 14 bases separated the two germline ends. The germline V gene encodes CDR1 LNHDA and CDR2 SQIVND (reference sequence). The CDR3 loop reads CASSQGSGATEAFF. CDR3 bases: TGTGCCAGTAGTCAGGGGTCAGGGGCCACTGAAGCTTTCTTT.

Of note for this clone: Other DNA sequences of this sample code for an identical CDR3. This chain connects TRBV6-1 to TRBJ2-7; D is ambiguous. Looked up from germline, CDR1 is MNHNS and CDR2 is SASEGT. CDR3 length equals 11 residues. V gave up 2 bases and J gave up 4 bases, with 3 bases separating them. The CDR3 bases are TGTGCCAGCAGTGAATGGTACGAGCAGTACTTC. Protein: CASSEWYEQYF.

This clone has more than one count but fewer than ten. The chain is built from TRBV5-5 and TRBJ2-7; unclear D gene. Trimming took off 0 bases at V and 3 bases at J, with 10 bases between the two ends. Germline V lookup: CDR1 SGHKS, CDR2 YYEKEE (reference sequence). The CDR3 sequence is 14 residues long. CDR3 sequence reads: CASSLEVFSYEQYF. In nucleotides, the CDR3 is TGTGCCAGCAGCTTGGAGGTATTTAGCTACGAGCAGTACTTC. The full variable domain, in which reference TRBV5-5 and TRBJ2-7 provide the parts outside the CDR3, is DAGVTQSPTHLIKTRGQQVTLRCSPISGHKSVSWYQQVLGQGPQFIFQYYEKEERGRGNFPDRFSARQFPNYSSELNVNALLLGDSALYLCASSLEVFSYEQYFGPGTRLTVT.

The chain has TRBV6-5 and TRBJ2-7; D not resolved. CDR1 is MNHEY, CDR2 SVGAGI, per germline. V lost 6 bases and J 3 bases, leaving 6 bases between the germline ends. There are 11 residues in the CDR3. The DNA for the CDR3 is TGTGCCAGCAGGAAGTACTACGAGCAGTACTTC. Its translation is CASRKYYEQYF.

This clone appeared a single time. The chain is built from TRBV2 and TRBJ2-2; 13 bases match TRBD2. Per the germline V gene, CDR1 is SNHLY and CDR2 is FYNNEI. Germline trimming cut 5 bases from V and 6 bases from J; bases unmatched to any gene: 6. The CDR3 sequence is 16 residues long. The CDR3 bases are TGTGCCAGCAGTCAAACGACTAGCGGGAGGTCCGGGGAGCTGTTTTTT. Its protein is CASSQTTSGRSGELFF.

This clone has just one count. The rearrangement joins TRBV2 to TRBJ2-3, with D unresolved. This CDR3 region has 12 residues. The V gene's germline CDR1 is SNHLY and CDR2 FYNNEI. Trimming took off 5 bases at V and 2 bases at J, with 5 bases between the two ends. The CDR3 sequence: CASSQVTDTQYF. As DNA, the CDR3 is TGTGCCAGCAGTCAGGTCACAGATACGCAGTATTTT. The full variable domain, completed using reference TRBV2 and TRBJ2-3, is EPEVTQTPSHQVTQMGQEVILRCVPISNHLYFYWYRQILGQKVEFLVSFYNNEISEKSEIFDDQFSVERPDGSNFTLKIRSTKLEDSAMYFCASSQVTDTQYFGPGTRLTVL.

The chain links TRBV14 to TRBJ1-6, with D uncertain. V was shortened by 3 bases and J by 6 bases, with 15 bases between the two germline ends. This CDR3 has 16 residues. CDR1 is SGHDN and CDR2 is FVKESK in the germline V gene. This chain's CDR3 is CASSQVEGLANSPLHF. The CDR3 coding sequence is TGTGCCAGCAGCCAGGTTGAAGGATTAGCTAATTCACCCCTCCACTTT.

V usage is TRBV7-9 and J usage is TRBJ2-2, with 7 bases identical to TRBD2. Germline CDR1 SEHNR, CDR2 FQNEAQ (reference sequence). The CDR3 contains 16 residues. V shed 6 bases, J shed 5 bases, and the junction held 12 bases outside the gene matches. This chain's CDR3 is CASRSLAGVSTGELFF. In nucleotides, the CDR3 is TGTGCCAGCAGGTCTCTGGCGGGAGTTTCGACCGGGGAGCTGTTTTTT. The full variable domain, in which reference TRBV7-9 and TRBJ2-2 provide the parts outside the CDR3, is DTGVSQNPRHKITKRGQNVTFRCDPISEHNRLYWYRQTLGQGPEFLTYFQNEAQLEKSRLLSDRFSAERPKGSFSTLEIQRTEQGDSAMYLCASRSLAGVSTGELFFGEGSRLTVL.

This chain links TRBV28 with TRBJ1-2; tentatively, D is TRBD1 (6 bases). Germline CDR1 reads MDHEN; CDR2 reads SYDVKM. The germline V and J ends were trimmed by 1 base and 8 bases, with 26 bases remaining between them. The CDR3 contains 18 residues. This chain's CDR3 is CASSLFSPGAVGAGGYTF. In DNA form, the CDR3 reads TGTGCCAGCAGTTTATTCTCGCCGGGGGCGGTTGGGGCGGGCGGCTACACCTTC.

CDR3 in amino acids: CASSPGLAGGKETQYF. CDR3 nucleotide sequence: TGTGCCAGCTCACCAGGACTAGCGGGAGGCAAAGAGACCCAGTACTTC. The chain employs TRBV18 and TRBJ2-5; 14 bases line up with TRBD2. The germline V gene encodes CDR1 KGHSH and CDR2 LQKENI. The length of the CDR3 is 16 residues. Trimming at V came to 2 bases and at J to 3 bases, leaving 2 bases not matched to a gene. Looking up the rest from reference TRBV18 and TRBJ2-5 gives the full variable domain: NAGVMQNPRHLVRRRGQEARLRCSPMKGHSHVYWYRQLPEEGLKFMVYLQKENIIDESGMPKERFSAEFPKEGPSILRIQQVVRGDSAAYFCASSPGLAGGKETQYFGPGTRLLVL.

The chain is built from TRBV4-3 and TRBJ2-5, with D unclear. V was pared by 0 bases and J by 5 bases, with 7 bases between. Germline-derived CDR1 and CDR2 are LGHNA and YSLEER. The CDR3 length is 13 residues. This CDR3 reads CASSQDRWETQYF. In DNA form, the CDR3 reads TGCGCCAGCAGCCAAGATCGGTGGGAGACCCAGTACTTC.

The chain couples TRBV27 to TRBJ2-5; 9 bases are shared with TRBD1. Near its end, the DNA agrees better with TRBJ2-7, so the J call may be wrong. CDR1 is MNHEY, CDR2 SMNVEV, per germline (reference sequence). The CDR3 is 14 amino acids. CDR3 nucleotide sequence: TGTGCCAGCAGTTTGTGGGGACAGGGCAACGAGCAGTACTTC. This sequence encodes CASSLWGQGNEQYF.

Only one count was recorded for this clone. The chain has TRBV5-8 and TRBJ2-4; TRBD1 matches at 9 bases. The CDR3 runs to 15 residues. Germline CDR1 is SGHTS and CDR2 is YDEGEE. The V and J ends lost 1 base and 3 bases, in that order; junction bases with no gene match: 2. The CDR3 spells CASSLTGGGKNIQYF. The CDR3 bases are TGTGCCAGCAGCTTGACAGGGGGCGGCAAAAACATTCAGTACTTC.

The V call is TRBV11-2, the J call TRBJ2-7, with a possible D match to TRBD2 (6 bases). The germline V gene has CDR1 SGHAT and CDR2 FQNNGV. V lost 5 bases and J 2 bases, leaving 13 bases between the germline ends. This CDR3 contains 14 residues. DNA of the CDR3: TGTGCCAGCAGCGCACGGGACTTCGCCTACGAGCAGTACTTC. Translating it yields CASSARDFAYEQYF.

The rearrangement uses TRBV5-1 and TRBJ1-1; 7 bases fit TRBD1. CDR1 is SGHRS, CDR2 YFSETQ, per germline. The V gene end was trimmed by 6 bases and the J gene end by 4 bases; junction bases not matched to a gene: 12. The CDR3 sequence is 15 residues long. CDR3 DNA: TGCGCCAGCAAACCACAGGGGCAGGGAGGCACTGAAGCTTTCTTT. Encoded protein: CASKPQGQGGTEAFF.

The chain uses TRBV6-1 and TRBJ2-7; TRBD1 matches 9 bases. The CDR3 is 14 amino acids. J lost 3 bases, V lost 7 bases, and 7 bases had no gene match. In germline, CDR1 is MNHNS, CDR2 SASEGT. CDR3 coding DNA: TGTGCCAGCATAGGTGGGGACAGGGTCTACGAGCAGTACTTC. It specifies CASIGGDRVYEQYF.

As regards this clone: A read error is likely here: a far larger clone is one base away. Other DNA sequences in the sample encode the same CDR3. The chain combines TRBV7-2 with TRBJ2-7, with no clear D. The length of the CDR3 is 12 residues. The V and J ends lost 1 base and 4 bases respectively, with 5 bases between them. Germline V lookup: CDR1 SGHTA, CDR2 FQGNSA. The CDR3 nucleotides are TGTGCCAGCAGCTTAGTAAGTTACGAGCAGTACTTC. It encodes CASSLVSYEQYF.

This clone came up a few times. This sequence joins TRBV6-5 and TRBJ1-2; perhaps TRBD1 as D (5 bases). Germline V lookup: CDR1 MNHEY, CDR2 SVGAGI. CDR3 length: 13 residues. Trimming left V 5 bases short and J 2 bases short, with 9 bases between. The CDR3 bases are TGTGCCAGCAGTCCACAGGACAACTATGGCTACACCTTC. This encodes CASSPQDNYGYTF.

This clone turned up a few times. The chain joins TRBV18 to TRBJ1-2; no clear D. The CDR3 runs to 15 residues. The germline CDR1 and CDR2 sequences are KGHSH and LQKENI. Deletions cut 4 bases from V and 8 bases from J, with 20 bases between. The chain's CDR3 is CASSLEGSIGRGYTF. The CDR3 bases are TGTGCCAGCTCACTTGAGGGTTCTATTGGCCGGGGCTACACCTTC.